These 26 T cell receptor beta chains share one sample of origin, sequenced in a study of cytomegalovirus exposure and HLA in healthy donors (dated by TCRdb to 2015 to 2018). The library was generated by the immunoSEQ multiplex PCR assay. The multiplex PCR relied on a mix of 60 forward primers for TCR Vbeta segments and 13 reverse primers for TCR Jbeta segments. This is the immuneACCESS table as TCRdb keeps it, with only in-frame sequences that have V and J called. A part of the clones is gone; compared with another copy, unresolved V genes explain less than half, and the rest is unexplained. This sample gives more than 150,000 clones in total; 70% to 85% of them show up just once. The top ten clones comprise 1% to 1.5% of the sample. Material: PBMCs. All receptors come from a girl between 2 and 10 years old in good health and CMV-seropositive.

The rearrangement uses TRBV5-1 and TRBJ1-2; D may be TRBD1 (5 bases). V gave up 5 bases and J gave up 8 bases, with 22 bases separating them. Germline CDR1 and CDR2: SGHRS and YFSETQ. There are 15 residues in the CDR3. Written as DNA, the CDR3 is TGCGCCAGCAGGCCAGCCGACAGAGTAGGTGGGGGCTACACCTTC. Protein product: CASRPADRVGGGYTF.

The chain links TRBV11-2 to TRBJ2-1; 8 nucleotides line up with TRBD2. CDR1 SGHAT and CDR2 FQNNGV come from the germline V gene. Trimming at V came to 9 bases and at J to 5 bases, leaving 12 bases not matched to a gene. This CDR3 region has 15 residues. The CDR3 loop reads CASILSGGLDNEQFF. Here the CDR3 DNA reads TGTGCCAGTATTTTGTCGGGGGGGCTGGACAATGAGCAGTTCTTC.

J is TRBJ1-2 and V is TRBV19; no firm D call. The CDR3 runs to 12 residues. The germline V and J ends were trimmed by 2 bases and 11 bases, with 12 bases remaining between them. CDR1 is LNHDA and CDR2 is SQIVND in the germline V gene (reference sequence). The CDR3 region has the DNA TGTGCCAGTAGTATAACCTCCGGGAGGTACACCTTC. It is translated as CASSITSGRYTF.

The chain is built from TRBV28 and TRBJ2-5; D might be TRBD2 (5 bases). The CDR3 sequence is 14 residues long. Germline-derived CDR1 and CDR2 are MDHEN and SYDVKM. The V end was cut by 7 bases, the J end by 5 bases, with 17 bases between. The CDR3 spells CASTSTKKWETQYF. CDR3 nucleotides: TGTGCCAGCACCTCGACTAAAAAGTGGGAGACCCAGTACTTC.

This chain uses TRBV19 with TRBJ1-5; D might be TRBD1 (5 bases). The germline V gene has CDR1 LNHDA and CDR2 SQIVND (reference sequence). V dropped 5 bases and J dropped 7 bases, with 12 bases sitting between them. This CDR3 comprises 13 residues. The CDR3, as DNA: TGTGCCAGTAGTGAAACGGGGGTCCAGCCCCAGCATTTT. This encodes CASSETGVQPQHF.

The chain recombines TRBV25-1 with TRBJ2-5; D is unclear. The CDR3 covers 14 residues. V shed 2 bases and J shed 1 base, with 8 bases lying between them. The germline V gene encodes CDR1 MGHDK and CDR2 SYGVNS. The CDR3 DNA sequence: TGTGCCAGCAGTGAAATTCGGAGCCAAGAGACCCAGTACTTC. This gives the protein CASSEIRSQETQYF.

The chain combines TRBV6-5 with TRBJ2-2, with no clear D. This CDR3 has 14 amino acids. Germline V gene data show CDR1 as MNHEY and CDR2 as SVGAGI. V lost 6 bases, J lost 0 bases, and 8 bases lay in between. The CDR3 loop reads CASSRDTNTGELFF. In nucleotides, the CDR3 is TGTGCCAGCAGCCGCGACACGAACACCGGGGAGCTGTTTTTT.

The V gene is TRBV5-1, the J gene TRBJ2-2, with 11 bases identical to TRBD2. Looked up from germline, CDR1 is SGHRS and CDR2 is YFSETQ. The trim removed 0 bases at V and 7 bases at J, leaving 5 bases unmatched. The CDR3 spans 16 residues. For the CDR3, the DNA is TGCGCCAGCAGCTTGGAACTAGCGGGAGTGGGCGGGGAGCTGTTTTTT. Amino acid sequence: CASSLELAGVGGELFF.

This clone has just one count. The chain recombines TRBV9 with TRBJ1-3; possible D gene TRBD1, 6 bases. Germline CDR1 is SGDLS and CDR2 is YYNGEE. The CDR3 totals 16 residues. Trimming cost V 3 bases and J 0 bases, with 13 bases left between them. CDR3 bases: TGTGCCAGCAGCGCCCGACAGGTTATCTCTGGAAACACCATATATTTT. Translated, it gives CASSARQVISGNTIYF.

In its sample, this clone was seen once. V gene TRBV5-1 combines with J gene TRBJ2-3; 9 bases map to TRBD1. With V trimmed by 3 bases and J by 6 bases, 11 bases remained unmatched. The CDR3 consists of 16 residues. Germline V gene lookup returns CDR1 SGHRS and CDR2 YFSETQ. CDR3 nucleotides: TGCGCCAGCAGCTCGGGACAGGGCCTTTTGCTGGATACGCAGTATTTT. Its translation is CASSSGQGLLLDTQYF. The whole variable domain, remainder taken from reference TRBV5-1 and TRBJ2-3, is KAGVTQTPRYLIKTRGQQVTLSCSPISGHRSVSWYQQTPGQGLQFLFEYFSETQRNKGNFPGRFSGRQFSNSRSEMNVSTLELGDSALYLCASSSGQGLLLDTQYFGPGTRLTVL.

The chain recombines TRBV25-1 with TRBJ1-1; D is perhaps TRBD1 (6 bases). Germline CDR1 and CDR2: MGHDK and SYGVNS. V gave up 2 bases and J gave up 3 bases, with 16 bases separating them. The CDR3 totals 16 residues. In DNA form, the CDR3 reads TGTGCCAGCAGTGAACGGGCAGGGGTAGGTGACACTGAAGCTTTCTTT. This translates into CASSERAGVGDTEAFF.

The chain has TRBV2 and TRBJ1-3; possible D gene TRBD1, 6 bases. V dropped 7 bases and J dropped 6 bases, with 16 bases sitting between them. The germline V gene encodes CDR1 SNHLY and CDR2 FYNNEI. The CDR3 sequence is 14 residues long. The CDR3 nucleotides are TGTGCCAGCATGGTCGGGGGGCTGGAAAACACCATATATTTT. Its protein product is CASMVGGLENTIYF. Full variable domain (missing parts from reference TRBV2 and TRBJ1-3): EPEVTQTPSHQVTQMGQEVILRCVPISNHLYFYWYRQILGQKVEFLVSFYNNEISEKSEIFDDQFSVERPDGSNFTLKIRSTKLEDSAMYFCASMVGGLENTIYFGEGSWLTVV.

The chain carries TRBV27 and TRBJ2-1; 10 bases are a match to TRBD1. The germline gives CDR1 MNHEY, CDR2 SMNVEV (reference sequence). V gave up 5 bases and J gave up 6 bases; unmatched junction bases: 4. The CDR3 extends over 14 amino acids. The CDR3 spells CASSGDRGFNEQFF. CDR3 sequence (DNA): TGTGCCAGCAGTGGGGACAGGGGTTTCAATGAGCAGTTCTTC.

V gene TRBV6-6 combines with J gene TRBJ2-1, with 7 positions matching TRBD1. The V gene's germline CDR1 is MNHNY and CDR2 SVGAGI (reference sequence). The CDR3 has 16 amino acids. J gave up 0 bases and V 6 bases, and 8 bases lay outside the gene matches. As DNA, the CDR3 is TGTGCCAGCAGGAAGGACAGGACGAGCTCCTACAATGAGCAGTTCTTC. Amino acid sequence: CASRKDRTSSYNEQFF.

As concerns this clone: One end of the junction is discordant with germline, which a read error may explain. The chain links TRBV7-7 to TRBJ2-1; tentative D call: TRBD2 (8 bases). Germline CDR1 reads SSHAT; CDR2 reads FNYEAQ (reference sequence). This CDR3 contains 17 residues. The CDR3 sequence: CASSLAGGLGLFNEQFF. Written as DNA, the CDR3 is TGTGCTAGCAGCTTAGCAGGGGGACTAGGCCTCTTTAATGAGCAGTTCTTC.

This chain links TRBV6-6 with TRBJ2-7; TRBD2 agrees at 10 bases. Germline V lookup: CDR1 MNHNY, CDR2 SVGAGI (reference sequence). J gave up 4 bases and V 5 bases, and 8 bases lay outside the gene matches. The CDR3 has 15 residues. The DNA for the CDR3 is TGTGCCAGCAGTACCCTTGGACTAGCGGATTACGAGCAGTACTTC. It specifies CASSTLGLADYEQYF.

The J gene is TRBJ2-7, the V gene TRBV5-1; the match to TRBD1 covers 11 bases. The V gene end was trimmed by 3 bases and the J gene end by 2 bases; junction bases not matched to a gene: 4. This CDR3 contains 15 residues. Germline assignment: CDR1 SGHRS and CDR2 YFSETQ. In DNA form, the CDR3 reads TGCGCCAGCAGCTGGGGGGGACAGGGGGCCTACGAGCAGTACTTC. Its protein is CASSWGGQGAYEQYF.

The CDR3 DNA reads TGTGCCACCAGCAGAGGGATCGATCTAGCGGGGGGGCCTTGGGTCGCGGAGACCCAGTACTTC. Amino acid sequence: CATSRGIDLAGGPWVAETQYF. The V call is TRBV15, the J call TRBJ2-5, with 12 bases identical to TRBD2. V was pared by 1 base and J by 5 bases, with 20 bases of the junction left unmatched. This CDR3 is 21 amino acids long. In germline, CDR1 is LNHNV, CDR2 YYDKDF (reference sequence).

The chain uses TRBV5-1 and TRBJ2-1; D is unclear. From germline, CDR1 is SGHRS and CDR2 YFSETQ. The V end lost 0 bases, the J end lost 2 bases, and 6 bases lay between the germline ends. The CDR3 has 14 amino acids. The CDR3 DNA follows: TGCGCCAGCAGCTTGGCACAGACCTACAATGAGCAGTTCTTC. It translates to CASSLAQTYNEQFF.

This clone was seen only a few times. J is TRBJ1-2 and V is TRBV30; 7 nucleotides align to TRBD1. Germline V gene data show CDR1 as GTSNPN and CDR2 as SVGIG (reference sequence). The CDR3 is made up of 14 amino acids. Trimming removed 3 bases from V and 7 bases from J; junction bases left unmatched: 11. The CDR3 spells CAWRGGGGAIGYTF. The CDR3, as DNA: TGTGCCTGGAGAGGAGGAGGGGGCGCCATTGGCTACACCTTC.

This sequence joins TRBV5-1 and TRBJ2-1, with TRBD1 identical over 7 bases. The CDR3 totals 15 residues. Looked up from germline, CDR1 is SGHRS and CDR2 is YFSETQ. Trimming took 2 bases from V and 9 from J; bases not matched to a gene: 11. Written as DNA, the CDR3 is TGCGCCAGCAGCTTAAAGACAGGGCATTTCTCTGAGCAGTTCTTC. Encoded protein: CASSLKTGHFSEQFF.

CDR3 in amino acids: CASRTGANYGYTF. The CDR3 region has the DNA TGTGCCAGCAGAACAGGAGCTAACTATGGCTACACCTTC. This chain connects TRBV25-1 to TRBJ1-2; TRBD1 might be the D (5 bases). The CDR3 extends over 13 amino acids. Germline V gene data show CDR1 as MGHDK and CDR2 as SYGVNS. Trimming left V 6 bases short and J 0 bases short, with 8 bases between.

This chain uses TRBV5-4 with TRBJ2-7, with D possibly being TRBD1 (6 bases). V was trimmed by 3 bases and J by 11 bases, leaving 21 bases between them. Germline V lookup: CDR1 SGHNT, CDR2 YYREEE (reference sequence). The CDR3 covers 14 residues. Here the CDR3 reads CASSSLLTGSHEYF. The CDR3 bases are TGTGCCAGCAGCTCGTTATTGACAGGCAGCCACGAGTACTTC.

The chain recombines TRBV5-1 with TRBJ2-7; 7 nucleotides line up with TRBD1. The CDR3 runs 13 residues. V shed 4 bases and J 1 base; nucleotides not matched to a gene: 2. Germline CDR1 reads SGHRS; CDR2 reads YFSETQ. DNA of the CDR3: TGCGCCAGCAGCCCACAGGGGTCCTACGAGCAGTACTTC. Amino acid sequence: CASSPQGSYEQYF.

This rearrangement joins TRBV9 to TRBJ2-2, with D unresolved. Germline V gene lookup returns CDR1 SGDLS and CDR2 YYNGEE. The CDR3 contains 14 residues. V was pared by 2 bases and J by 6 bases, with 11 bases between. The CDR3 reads CASSVVSLPGELFF. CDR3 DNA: TGTGCCAGCAGCGTCGTTTCTCTCCCCGGGGAGCTGTTTTTT.

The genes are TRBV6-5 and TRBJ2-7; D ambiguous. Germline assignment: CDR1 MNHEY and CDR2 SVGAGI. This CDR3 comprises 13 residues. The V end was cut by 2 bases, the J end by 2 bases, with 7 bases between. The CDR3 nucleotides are TGTGCCAGCAGTTACGGAGACCCCTACGAGCAGTACTTC. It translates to CASSYGDPYEQYF.